This TCR beta chain was sequenced during a study of control samples from healthy donors and cancer patients. This clone was seen a single time. The assay was immunoSEQ multiplex PCR, and TCRdb's table has in-frame clones only and misses some. The profile shows 45,000 to 60,000 clones, 85% to 95% of them singletons. The germline CDR1 and CDR2 sequences are SGHRS and YFSETQ. CDR3 size: 16 residues. V was cut by 7 bases and J by 6 bases, with 23 bases left in between. The chain uses TRBV5-1 and TRBJ2-1; maybe TRBD2 (6 bases). Sequenced material: blood. The sequence came from a man under 40 in good health. The CDR3 reads CASQWGYSGSINEQFF. The CDR3 DNA reads TGCGCCAGCCAGTGGGGATACAGCGGGTCTATCAATGAGCAGTTCTTC.